One and the same sample provided the 24 T cell receptor beta chains below, sequenced in a study of T cell repertoires in cytomegalovirus infection. TCRdb itself ran the reads through MiXCR, one entry per CDR3 protein. Of 85,000 to 120,000 distinct CDR3 sequences in the sample, about 15% were seen once. Source material: PBMCs. These receptors originate from a human donor in good health (CMV status not recorded). Some clones in this sample may be carry-over from other donors' samples.

J is TRBJ2-1 and V is TRBV20-1; 10 bases are shared with TRBD2. Germline CDR1 DFQATT, CDR2 SNEGSKA (reference sequence). Unmatched junction bases numbered 14, after V lost 6 bases and J lost 6 bases. There are 16 residues in the CDR3. The CDR3 is CSALRVSSGGTNEQFF. DNA for the CDR3: TGCAGTGCCCTCCGAGTGTCTAGCGGGGGAACCAATGAGCAGTTCTTC.

This clonotype was observed a few times. The V call is TRBV7-8, the J call TRBJ2-5, with 9 bases matching TRBD2. The J segment lost 6 bases and the V segment lost 3 bases, leaving 14 bases of the junction unmatched. The CDR3 is 17 amino acids. Germline assignment: CDR1 SGHVS and CDR2 FQNEAQ. The CDR3 nucleotides are TGTGCCAGCAGCTTGGCGGGGGCGGGGGGGGGCACAAAGACCCAGTACTTC. Translated: CASSLAGAGGGTKTQYF. Complete variable domain (other parts from reference TRBV7-8 and TRBJ2-5): GAGVSQSPRYKVAKRGQDVALRCDPISGHVSLFWYQQALGQGPEFLTYFQNEAQLDKSGLPSDRFFAERPEGSVSTLKIQRTQQEDSAVYLCASSLAGAGGGTKTQYFGPGTRLLVL.

Concerning this clonotype: A single base separates this from a much larger clone, so it may be a read error. The chain uses TRBV7-2 and TRBJ2-7; D gene uncertain. CDR1 is SGHTA, CDR2 FQGNSA, per germline. V lost 5 bases and J 6 bases, leaving 20 bases between the germline ends. The CDR3 is 15 amino acids. The DNA for the CDR3 is TGTGCCAGCAGCCCCGGTGCATCCCGGGTCTCCGAGCAGTACTTC. Its translation: CASSPGASRVSEQYF.

CDR3 bases: TGTGCCACCAGCAGAGACCCGGGACAGGGCGGGCAGCCCCAGCATTTT. Translated, it gives CATSRDPGQGGQPQHF. This chain connects TRBV15 to TRBJ1-5, with 9 bases matching TRBD1. This CDR3 spans 16 amino acids. V was pared by 0 bases and J by 7 bases, with 7 bases of the junction left unmatched. Germline values: CDR1 LNHNV, CDR2 YYDKDF (reference sequence).

The chain joins TRBV4-2 to TRBJ1-1; TRBD1 matches 7 bases. J gave up 10 bases and V 0 bases, and 11 bases lay outside the gene matches. CDR1 and CDR2 from the germline V gene are LGHNA and YNFKEQ. The CDR3 has 15 amino acids. The CDR3 here is CASSQDQRQGLSAFF. CDR3 DNA sequence: TGTGCCAGCAGCCAAGATCAGAGACAGGGATTGTCAGCTTTCTTT.

The rearrangement uses TRBV18 and TRBJ1-1, with 10 bases matching TRBD1. The V segment lost 5 bases and the J segment 6 bases; nucleotides outside the gene matches: 15. In germline, CDR1 is KGHSH, CDR2 LQKENI. CDR3 length: 17 residues. CDR3 coding DNA: TGTGCCAGCTCAGAAGGCGGGACAGGGGCCCTCTTGGCTGAAGCTTTCTTT. It yields the protein CASSEGGTGALLAEAFF.

V gene TRBV2 combines with J gene TRBJ2-1, with unresolved D. Germline V gene lookup returns CDR1 SNHLY and CDR2 FYNNEI. Trimming removed 5 bases at V and 2 bases at J, with 7 bases between. The CDR3 runs 13 residues. The CDR3 loop reads CASSLRPYNEQFF. CDR3 DNA sequence: TGTGCCAGCAGTCTGAGGCCCTACAATGAGCAGTTCTTC.

The rearrangement uses TRBV11-1 and TRBJ2-7; 7 nucleotides match TRBD1. Trimming at V came to 8 bases and at J to 2 bases, leaving 9 bases not matched to a gene. This CDR3 has 14 amino acids. Per germline, CDR1 SGHAT and CDR2 FQDESV (reference sequence). CDR3 DNA: TGTGCCAGCGGTCTTGACAGGGCAACCTACGAGCAGTACTTC. It specifies CASGLDRATYEQYF. Combining the CDR3 with reference TRBV11-1 and TRBJ2-7 gives the whole variable domain EAEVAQSPRYKITEKSQAVAFWCDPISGHATLYWYRQILGQGPELLVQFQDESVVDDSQLPKDRFSAERLKGVDSTLKIQPAELGDSAMYLCASGLDRATYEQYFGPGTRLTVT.

This rearrangement joins TRBV7-2 to TRBJ2-5, with D possibly matching TRBD1 (5 bases). V was cut by 6 bases and J by 6 bases, with 17 bases left in between. The CDR3 sequence is 14 residues long. Germline values: CDR1 SGHTA, CDR2 FQGNSA. CDR3 bases: TGTGCCAGCAGGGGCGGCAGGGTCGGACAGACCCAGTACTTC. Translating it yields CASRGGRVGQTQYF.

This clonotype was detected many times. The chain employs TRBV20-1 and TRBJ2-5; D is possibly TRBD1 (5 bases). CDR1 is DFQATT, CDR2 SNEGSKA, per germline (reference sequence). V gave up 0 bases and J gave up 1 base, with 15 bases separating them. CDR3 length: 16 residues. This CDR3 is CSARDARAPSQETQYF. The CDR3 nucleotides read TGCAGTGCTAGAGATGCCAGGGCCCCTTCCCAAGAGACCCAGTACTTC.

Worth noting for this clonotype: Relative to the germline gene, one junction end is altered; a read error may explain this. The chain recombines TRBV5-6 with TRBJ2-3, with TRBD2 matching 11 bases. The CDR3 extends over 15 amino acids. CDR1 is SGHDT, CDR2 YYEEEE, per germline. The CDR3 sequence is CASSLIAGGPDAQYF. CDR3 nucleotide sequence: TGTGCCAGCAGTCTTATAGCGGGGGGGCCAGATGCGCAGTATTTT.

This clonotype was recorded at least ten times. V and J are TRBV7-2 and TRBJ1-3, with D perhaps matching TRBD1 (6 bases). V lost 5 bases, J lost 5 bases, and 13 bases lay in between. The CDR3 has 14 residues. CDR1 and CDR2 from the germline V gene are SGHTA and FQGNSA. CDR3 nucleotide sequence: TGTGCCAGCAGCCTAGGACAGAGGAGAAACACCATATATTTT. It encodes CASSLGQRRNTIYF.

Ten or more counts support this clonotype. This chain joins TRBV12-3 or TRBV12-4 and TRBJ2-1; TRBD2 matches at 10 bases. CDR3 length: 15 residues. Unmatched junction bases numbered 3, after V lost 1 base and J lost 6 bases. The CDR3 sequence: CASSLGSGGPNEQFF. The CDR3 bases are TGTGCCAGCAGTTTAGGTAGCGGGGGGCCCAATGAGCAGTTCTTC.

This clonotype was counted at least ten times. The DNA for the CDR3 is TGTGCCAGCAGCTTAGGACTAGAAGTCCTTGAGCAGTTCTTC. As protein: CASSLGLEVLEQFF. J is TRBJ2-1 and V is TRBV7-2; tentatively, D is TRBD2 (6 bases). This CDR3 contains 14 residues. Per the germline V gene, CDR1 is SGHTA and CDR2 is FQGNSA. V was trimmed by 1 base and J by 9 bases, leaving 13 bases between them.

This clonotype was picked up one time. V and J are TRBV15 and TRBJ2-7, with 7 positions matching TRBD1. V was pared by 5 bases and J by 1 base, with 5 bases of the junction left unmatched. Germline assignment: CDR1 LNHNV and CDR2 YYDKDF (reference sequence). This CDR3 has 14 residues. The CDR3: CATSGYRGSYEQYF. The CDR3 nucleotides read TGTGCCACCAGCGGGTACAGGGGATCCTACGAGCAGTACTTC.

This rearrangement joins TRBV7-2 to TRBJ1-1; perhaps TRBD1 as D (5 bases). The CDR3 covers 14 residues. Between the trimmed V and J ends, which lost 3 bases and 6 bases, there was a span of 14 bases. The germline gives CDR1 SGHTA, CDR2 FQGNSA. The CDR3 coding sequence is TGTGCCAGCAGCTTTCAGGGAACGGGAGCTGAAGCTTTCTTT. Amino acids: CASSFQGTGAEAFF.

This clonotype has only a few counts. The rearrangement joins TRBV6-2 or TRBV6-3 to TRBJ1-1, with a tentative D call TRBD1 (6 bases). Germline CDR1 is MNHEY and CDR2 is SVGEGT. V shed 5 bases and J shed 4 bases, with 17 bases lying between them. The CDR3 length is 15 residues. DNA of the CDR3: TGTGCCAGCAGTCCCTGGGTCGGGGGCGGCACTGAAGCTTTCTTT. Translated, it gives CASSPWVGGGTEAFF.

This clonotype was recorded many times. The chain couples TRBV7-2 to TRBJ1-6, with 7 bases identical to TRBD1. Germline lookup yields CDR1 SGHTA and CDR2 FQGNSA. The CDR3 is made up of 16 amino acids. V gave up 5 bases and J gave up 1 base; unmatched junction bases: 5. CDR3 sequence: CASSPTGKSYNSPLHF. In nucleotides, the CDR3 is TGTGCCAGCAGCCCGACAGGGAAGTCCTATAATTCACCCCTCCACTTT.

Comment on this clonotype: The junction departs from the called germline gene at one end, perhaps through a read error. The chain uses TRBV7-2 and TRBJ2-3, with D maybe TRBD2 (5 bases). The V gene's germline CDR1 is SGHTA and CDR2 FQGNSA. This CDR3 comprises 14 residues. The CDR3 DNA sequence: TGTGACAGCAGCTTAGAGGGCCCGCGGGATACGCAGTATTTT. Protein product: CDSSLEGPRDTQYF. The entire variable domain, with the rest obtained from reference TRBV7-2 and TRBJ2-3, is as follows: GAGVSQSPSNKVTEKGKDVELRCDPISGHTALYWYRQSLGQGLEFLIYFQGNSAPDKSGLPSDRFSAERTGGSVSTLTIQRTQQEDSAVYLCDSSLEGPRDTQYFGPGTRLTVL.

This clonotype has only one observation. The missing conserved phenylalanine or tryptophan at the end of this CDR3 makes a read error likely. V gene TRBV5-1 combines with J gene TRBJ1-1; D is unclear. V was shortened by 0 bases and J by 2 bases, with 11 bases between the two germline ends. The CDR3 is made up of 15 amino acids. Germline V gene lookup returns CDR1 SGHRS and CDR2 YFSETQ. DNA for the CDR3: TGCGCCAGCAGCTTGGCCGAGACGGGCAACACTGAAGCTTTCCTT. This gives the protein CASSLAETGNTEAFL.

Concerning this clonotype: A much larger clone differs from this one at a single base, so this may be a read error. DNA for the CDR3: TGTGCCAGCATGCCCCCGCCTGTAGCGGCTAGCACAGATACGCAGTATTTT. It encodes CASMPPPVAASTDTQYF. This chain joins TRBV2 and TRBJ2-3, with a weak D call TRBD2 (6 bases). V was trimmed by 7 bases and J by 0 bases, leaving 20 bases between them. Germline lookup yields CDR1 SNHLY and CDR2 FYNNEI. This CDR3 spans 17 amino acids.

There are a few counts of this clonotype. The chain carries TRBV28 and TRBJ2-3; TRBD1 aligns across 8 bases. The CDR3 runs 16 residues. V shed 6 bases, J shed 0 bases, and the junction held 8 bases outside the gene matches. Germline V CDR1 and CDR2: MDHEN, SYDVKM. In nucleotides, the CDR3 is TGTGCCAGCAGCCAGACAGGGGACATTAGCACAGATACGCAGTATTTT. The encoded protein is CASSQTGDISTDTQYF.

As for this clonotype: A read error may be the cause here, since a much bigger clone is one base away. This chain connects TRBV7-2 to TRBJ2-1, with D maybe TRBD1 (6 bases). The CDR3 covers 12 residues. Germline V lookup: CDR1 SGHTA, CDR2 FQGNSA. V shed 5 bases and J shed 9 bases, with 11 bases lying between them. As DNA, the CDR3 is TGTGCCAGCAGCCTTCTCAGGGGTGAGCAGTTCTTC. It codes for CASSLLRGEQFF.

The chain has TRBV20-1 and TRBJ2-5, with D uncertain. The CDR3 has 15 amino acids. V was cut by 0 bases and J by 2 bases, with 13 bases left in between. Germline CDR1 reads DFQATT; CDR2 reads SNEGSKA (reference sequence). DNA of the CDR3: TGCAGTGCTAGAGATGGGCGCGGCCTACAAGAGACCCAGTACTTC. Amino acid sequence: CSARDGRGLQETQYF.